This T cell receptor (beta chain) is from a study of shared T cell receptors in the human thymus. Unmatched junction bases numbered 8, after V lost 0 bases and J lost 6 bases. The germline V gene has CDR1 SGHTA and CDR2 FQGNSA. The CDR3 is 17 residues long. Sequenced by immunoSEQ multiplex PCR; TCRdb stores in-frame clones only, minus some. Of some 720,000 clones in the sample, approximately 90% are singletons; the top ten hold 0.0095% to 0.013%. These records were also assigned to another study, of human thymus T cells. As that report states: Obtained as resections during corrective heart surgery, the thymus tissue was then studied. Repertoires from thymus and blood appeared to show biased V and J gene usage. Among unrelated individuals, related research reported thymic repertoires that overlapped highly.

J is TRBJ2-7 and V is TRBV7-2; 13 bases agree with TRBD2. The sequenced sample consisted of thymocytes. This TCR derives from a boy younger than two with a congenital heart defect. The CDR3 loop is CASSLALSRLAGGEQYF. In DNA form, the CDR3 reads TGTGCCAGCAGCTTAGCGCTCTCCCGACTAGCGGGAGGCGAGCAGTACTTC.